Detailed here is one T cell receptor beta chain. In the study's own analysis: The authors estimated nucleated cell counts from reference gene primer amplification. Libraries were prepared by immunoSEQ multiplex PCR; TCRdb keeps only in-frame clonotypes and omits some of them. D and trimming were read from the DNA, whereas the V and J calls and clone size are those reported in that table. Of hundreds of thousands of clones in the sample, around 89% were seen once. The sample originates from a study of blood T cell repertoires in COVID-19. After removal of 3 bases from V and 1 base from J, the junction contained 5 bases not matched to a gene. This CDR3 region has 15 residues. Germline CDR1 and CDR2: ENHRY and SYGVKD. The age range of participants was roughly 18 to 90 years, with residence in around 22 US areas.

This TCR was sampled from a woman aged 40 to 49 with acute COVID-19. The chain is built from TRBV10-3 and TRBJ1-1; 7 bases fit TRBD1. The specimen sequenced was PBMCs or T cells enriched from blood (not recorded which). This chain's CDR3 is CAISDVGQKNTEAFF. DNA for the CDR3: TGTGCCATCAGTGACGTGGGACAGAAGAACACTGAAGCTTTCTTT.